The TCR beta chain under discussion was sequenced for a study of OX40 agonist ivuxolimab in advanced cancers. Broader study findings: Still undetermined is the antigen specificity of the expanded peripheral T cells.

CDR3 length: 14 residues. V was pared by 3 bases and J by 4 bases, with 13 bases between. Germline V gives CDR1 MNHEY, CDR2 SVGAGI. As for this clone: Its antigen is not known.

Clones were sequenced by immunoSEQ multiplex PCR, and TCRdb holds only the in-frame ones, with some missing. The sample has more than 9,000 clones; approximately 63% are singletons. J is TRBJ2-7 and V is TRBV6-5; D may be TRBD1 or TRBD2 (6 bases each). The receptor was isolated from an adult with an advanced solid tumor such as melanoma, head and neck, liver or kidney cancer. Material: CD4+ or CD8+ T cells sorted from blood, obtained in a trial of the OX40 agonist ivuxolimab. DNA for the CDR3: TGTGCCAGCAGTTATTTTGGAGGGACATACGAGCAGTACTTC. Its translation is CASSYFGGTYEQYF.